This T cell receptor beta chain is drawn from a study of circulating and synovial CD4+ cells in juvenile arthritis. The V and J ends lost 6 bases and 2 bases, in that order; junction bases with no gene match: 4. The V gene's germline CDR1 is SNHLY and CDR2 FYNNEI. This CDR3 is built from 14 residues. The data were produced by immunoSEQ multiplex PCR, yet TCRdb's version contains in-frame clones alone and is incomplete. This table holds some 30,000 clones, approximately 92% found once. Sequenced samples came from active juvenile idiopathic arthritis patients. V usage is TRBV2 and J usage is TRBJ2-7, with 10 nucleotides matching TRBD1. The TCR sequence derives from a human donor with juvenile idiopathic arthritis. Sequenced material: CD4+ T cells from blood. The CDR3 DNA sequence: TGTGCCAGCAGACCCGGGACAGGGGCCTACGAGCAGTACTTC. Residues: CASRPGTGAYEQYF.